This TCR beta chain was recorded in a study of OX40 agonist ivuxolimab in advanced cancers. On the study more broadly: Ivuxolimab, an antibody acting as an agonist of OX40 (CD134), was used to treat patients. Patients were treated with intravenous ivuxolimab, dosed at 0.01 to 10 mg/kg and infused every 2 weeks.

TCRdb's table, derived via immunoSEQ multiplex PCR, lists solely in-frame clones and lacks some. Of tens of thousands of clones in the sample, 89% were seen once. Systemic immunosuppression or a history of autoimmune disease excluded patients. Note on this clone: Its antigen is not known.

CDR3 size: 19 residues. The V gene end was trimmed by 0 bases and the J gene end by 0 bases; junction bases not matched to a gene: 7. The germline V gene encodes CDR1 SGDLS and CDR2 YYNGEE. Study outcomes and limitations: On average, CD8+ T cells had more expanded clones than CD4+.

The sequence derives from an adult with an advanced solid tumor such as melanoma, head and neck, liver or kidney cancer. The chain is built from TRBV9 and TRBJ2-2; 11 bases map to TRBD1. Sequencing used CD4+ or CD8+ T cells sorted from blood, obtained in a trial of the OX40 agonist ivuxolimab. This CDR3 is CASSVAYRDRGTNTGELFF. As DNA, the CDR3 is TGTGCCAGCAGCGTAGCATACCGGGACAGGGGGACGAACACCGGGGAGCTGTTTTTT.